This T cell receptor beta chain was observed in a study of cytomegalovirus exposure and HLA in healthy donors. The CDR3 covers 15 residues. CDR1 and CDR2 (germline): SGDLS, YYNGEE. With 0 bases clipped from V and 3 bases from J, the junction kept 5 bases outside the gene matches. Researchers ran the PCR with 60 Vbeta and 13 Jbeta primers. TCRdb's copy holds only in-frame clones and misses some; the assay was immunoSEQ multiplex PCR. Altogether around 120,000 clones are present, 75% to 90% being singletons, with the ten largest covering over 2.5%. The chain recombines TRBV9 with TRBJ2-5, with 7 positions matching TRBD2. This TCR was recovered from a male donor in good health and CMV-seronegative. The specimen sequenced was PBMCs. CDR3 residues: CASSVGFLAEETQYF. CDR3 sequence (DNA): TGTGCCAGCAGCGTAGGTTTCCTAGCGGAAGAGACCCAGTACTTC.